The T cell receptor (beta chain) under discussion was sequenced for a study of T cells in Graves' hyperthyroidism and ophthalmopathy. Across the study: The blood sample was taken at first diagnosis, before treatment began.

Ophthalmopathy cases scored 3 or more on the Clinical Activity Score and 4 or more on NOSPECS grade, with duration below 3 months. Not enrolled were patients with uncontrolled infection, other autoimmune disease, pregnancy or lactation. Overall study findings and caveats: In simple terms, a model built on 13 V-J features told ophthalmopathy apart from stable hyperthyroidism.

In germline, CDR1 is LGHNT, CDR2 FRNRAP. The CDR3 loop spans 14 amino acids. Trimming removed 6 bases from V and 5 bases from J, with 16 bases in between. For this clonotype: What it binds is not known.

RNA transcripts served as the template for amplifying TCR beta CDR3 regions. HTBI primers were the set used in a first-round RT-PCR of the TCR CDR3. A single record per CDR3 protein comes from TCRdb applying MiXCR to the multiplex PCR reads. This table has about 380,000 distinct CDR3 sequences, about a fifth appearing once. This clonotype originated in a man aged 18-30 years with Graves' ophthalmopathy. V is TRBV12-5 and J is TRBJ2-5; D is possibly TRBD1 (5 bases). The sequencing input was blood. Here the CDR3 reads CASGSCKGSETQYF. Written as DNA, the CDR3 is TGTGCTAGTGGCTCTTGTAAGGGGTCCGAGACCCAGTACTTC.